This T cell receptor beta chain originates from a study of shared clonotypes between healthy human individuals. Genomic DNA from each subset was divided evenly over several immunoSEQ plates. Sequencing was performed on unsorted PBMC DNA using ten immunoSEQ deep assay plates. Original methodology: There were no quality scores in the junction-only immunoSEQ sequences, so filtering differed. The repertoire was sequenced with immunoSEQ multiplex PCR; TCRdb's copy has only in-frame clones and lacks some. Clone size and V and J calls were adopted from that table, with D and trimming inferred from the DNA. The sample yields under 600,000 clones, 60% to 80% seen once. In the case of this clone: Its antigen remains unknown. This CDR3 is also generated by other DNA sequences in the sample.

Germline assignment: CDR1 SGHAT and CDR2 FQNNGV. The CDR3 extends over 13 amino acids. Trimming shortened V by 5 bases and J by 4 bases, and 12 bases separated the two germline ends. Notes on the study in general: Donor clonotype sharing was expected to depend on sequencing depth.

Sequencing was carried out using PBMCs. The rearrangement joins TRBV11-2 to TRBJ2-7, with D perhaps TRBD1 (5 bases). This TCR derives from a woman in her thirties or forties in good health. Some clones in this sample may be carry-over from other donors' samples. The CDR3 here is CASSPRQSYEQYF. CDR3 DNA: TGTGCCAGCAGCCCAAGACAGTCTTACGAGCAGTACTTC.